The 26 T cell receptor beta chains given below trace back to one sample, sequenced in a study of T cell changes during pregnancy in multiple sclerosis. Measured with immunoSEQ multiplex PCR; TCRdb has only the in-frame clones, and not every one. The sample carries roughly 61,000 clones, 94% recorded once. The specimen comprised CD8+ T cells from peripheral blood mononuclear cells, sampled after pregnancy. These TCRs come from a female donor with multiple sclerosis, enrolled in a pregnancy study.

The gene calls are TRBV10-2 and TRBJ2-7; TRBD2 is a possible D gene (6 bases). The CDR3 sequence is 14 residues long. Germline CDR1 reads WSHSY; CDR2 reads SAAADI. V lost 9 bases and J lost 0, with 15 bases in between. CDR3 sequence reads: CASRESSVSYEQYF. The DNA for the CDR3 is TGCGCCAGTAGGGAATCTAGCGTCTCCTACGAGCAGTACTTC.

The rearrangement uses TRBV4-2 and TRBJ2-7; 7 bases fit TRBD1. J lost 2 bases, V lost 1 base, and 5 bases had no gene match. From germline, CDR1 is LGHNA and CDR2 YNFKEQ. The length of the CDR3 is 15 residues. The CDR3 here is CASSQGHGQAYEQYF. CDR3 sequence (DNA): TGTGCCAGCAGCCAAGGACATGGACAGGCCTACGAGCAGTACTTC.

This clone was found once. The chain links TRBV4-3 to TRBJ1-2; 10 nucleotides agree with TRBD1. CDR1 and CDR2 from the germline V gene are LGHNA and YSLEER. This CDR3 spans 15 amino acids. Losses at the gene ends were 3 bases for V and 2 bases for J; bases not matched to a gene: 3. The CDR3 loop is CASSQDRGFNYGYTF. As DNA, the CDR3 is TGCGCCAGCAGCCAGGACAGGGGGTTCAACTATGGCTACACCTTC.

The gene calls are TRBV19 and TRBJ2-7; 13 bases align to TRBD2. The germline gives CDR1 LNHDA, CDR2 SQIVND (reference sequence). Trimming removed 6 bases from V and 3 bases from J; junction bases left unmatched: 5. The CDR3 has 15 residues. CDR3 DNA: TGTGCCAGTAGCTTCGGGACTAGCGGGAACTACGAGCAGTACTTC. This translates into CASSFGTSGNYEQYF.

This chain uses TRBV19 with TRBJ2-7, with D perhaps matching TRBD1 (5 bases). CDR3 size: 16 residues. The germline CDR1 and CDR2 sequences are LNHDA and SQIVND (reference sequence). V shed 5 bases and J shed 0 bases, with 17 bases lying between them. DNA for the CDR3: TGTGCCAGTAGTGGTGCTGGTGGCAGGGCCTCCTACGAGCAGTACTTC. Amino acid sequence: CASSGAGGRASYEQYF.

This clone has just one count. The V and J genes are TRBV6-1 and TRBJ2-7, with a weak D call TRBD2 (6 bases). The CDR3 has 13 amino acids. V shed 8 bases and J shed 0 bases, with 11 bases lying between them. Germline-derived CDR1 and CDR2 are MNHNS and SASEGT. The DNA of the CDR3 is TGTGCCAGCGACGGGAGTCTCTCCTACGAGCAGTACTTC. As protein: CASDGSLSYEQYF.

The gene calls are TRBV28 and TRBJ1-3; 8 bases align to TRBD1. Losses at the gene ends were 6 bases for V and 2 bases for J; bases not matched to a gene: 12. Germline lookup yields CDR1 MDHEN and CDR2 SYDVKM. The CDR3 has 17 residues. This CDR3 reads CASSPPGQGVAGNTIYF. CDR3 nucleotide sequence: TGTGCCAGCAGCCCTCCCGGACAGGGCGTCGCTGGAAACACCATATATTTT.

The chain carries TRBV7-3 and TRBJ2-1; the match to TRBD2 covers 9 bases. The V gene's germline CDR1 is SGHTA and CDR2 FQGTGA. The CDR3 sequence is 14 residues long. Trimming at V came to 1 base and at J to 10 bases, leaving 5 bases not matched to a gene. The CDR3 sequence: CASSLMGLAPEQFF. In DNA, the CDR3 is TGTGCCAGCAGCTTAATGGGACTAGCCCCGGAGCAGTTCTTC.

The rearrangement links TRBV29-1 to TRBJ2-1, with a possible D match to TRBD2 (5 bases). The CDR3 contains 13 residues. V dropped 7 bases and J dropped 7 bases, with 17 bases sitting between them. Germline CDR1 reads SQVTM; CDR2 reads ANQGSEA. In DNA, the CDR3 is TGCAGCGCCGAATCAGGACTGGGTAATGAGCAGTTCTTC. Protein: CSAESGLGNEQFF.

V gene TRBV6-1 combines with J gene TRBJ2-7; D unresolved. V lost 6 bases and J 4 bases, leaving 10 bases between the germline ends. This CDR3 has 12 residues. Germline V gene data show CDR1 as MNHNS and CDR2 as SASEGT. CDR3 in DNA: TGTGCCAGCAGATACACAGATTACGAGCAGTACTTC. As protein: CASRYTDYEQYF.

This clone came up a few times. This sequence joins TRBV19 and TRBJ1-2, with 7 nucleotides matching TRBD1. This CDR3 comprises 14 residues. Germline CDR1 is LNHDA and CDR2 is SQIVND (reference sequence). After removal of 3 bases from V and 4 bases from J, the junction contained 5 bases not matched to a gene. The CDR3 loop reads CASSIWDRAYGYTF. The CDR3 DNA reads as TGTGCCAGTAGTATCTGGGACAGAGCCTATGGCTACACCTTC. Full variable domain (rest looked up from reference TRBV19 and TRBJ1-2): DGGITQSPKYLFRKEGQNVTLSCEQNLNHDAMYWYRQDPGQGLRLIYYSQIVNDFQKGDIAEGYSVSREKKESFPLTVTSAQKNPTAFYLCASSIWDRAYGYTFGSGTRLTVV.

The chain employs TRBV27 and TRBJ2-7; the match to TRBD1 covers 7 bases. The ends lost 9 bases at V and 0 bases at J; junction bases unmatched: 8. The CDR3 runs 14 residues. Germline CDR1 is MNHEY and CDR2 is SMNVEV (reference sequence). CDR3 DNA sequence: TGTGCCAGGCTGGACAGGCTGAGCTCCTACGAGCAGTACTTC. Its protein is CARLDRLSSYEQYF.

This rearrangement joins TRBV11-2 to TRBJ2-7; D is perhaps TRBD2 (5 bases). The CDR3 covers 16 residues. Looked up from germline, CDR1 is SGHAT and CDR2 is FQNNGV. V lost 6 bases, J lost 0 bases, and 18 bases lay in between. This CDR3 reads CASSYYRGRDSYEQYF. CDR3 nucleotide sequence: TGTGCCAGCAGTTATTATCGTGGACGGGACTCCTACGAGCAGTACTTC.

The chain combines TRBV7-8 with TRBJ1-5, with D possibly TRBD1 on 6 matching bases. The CDR3 length is 17 residues. V lost 2 bases, J lost 5 bases, and 19 bases lay in between. Germline V lookup: CDR1 SGHVS, CDR2 FQNEAQ. CDR3 bases: TGTGCCAGCAGCTTAAGGGGGGGCAGGTTTCTTGATCAGCCCCAGCATTTT. It translates to CASSLRGGRFLDQPQHF.

The genes are TRBV30 and TRBJ2-1; possibly TRBD2 for D (6 bases). Germline CDR1 and CDR2: GTSNPN and SVGIG (reference sequence). Between the trimmed V and J ends, which lost 4 bases and 2 bases, there was a span of 18 bases. This CDR3 contains 16 residues. CDR3 amino acids: CAWTEGSGITYNEQFF. CDR3 bases: TGTGCCTGGACAGAAGGTAGCGGAATAACCTACAATGAGCAGTTCTTC.

The chain joins TRBV11-2 to TRBJ2-4; TRBD1 matches at 7 bases. With V trimmed by 4 bases and J by 3 bases, 3 bases remained unmatched. Germline V gives CDR1 SGHAT, CDR2 FQNNGV. The length of the CDR3 is 14 residues. CDR3 residues: CASSSGGYKNIQYF. CDR3 bases: TGTGCCAGCAGCTCAGGGGGATACAAAAACATTCAGTACTTC.

The chain recombines TRBV19 with TRBJ1-2; D call uncertain. The CDR3 covers 16 residues. Germline CDR1 is LNHDA and CDR2 is SQIVND (reference sequence). The V end lost 3 bases, the J end lost 5 bases, and 19 bases lay between the germline ends. The CDR3 spells CASSIAVEAENYGYTF. DNA of the CDR3: TGTGCCAGTAGTATCGCCGTGGAGGCGGAGAATTATGGCTACACCTTC.

This chain joins TRBV5-1 and TRBJ1-1, with TRBD1 as a possible D gene (5 bases). Germline CDR1 is SGHRS and CDR2 is YFSETQ. The germline V and J ends were trimmed by 2 bases and 4 bases, with 15 bases remaining between them. The CDR3 covers 15 residues. The CDR3 protein is CASSLRAGSSTEAFF. CDR3 nucleotide sequence: TGCGCCAGCAGCTTACGAGCAGGGTCGAGCACTGAAGCTTTCTTT.

The J gene is TRBJ2-5, the V gene TRBV6-4; a possible D gene is TRBD1 (5 bases). V gave up 3 bases and J gave up 1 base, with 12 bases separating them. The germline V gene encodes CDR1 MRHNA and CDR2 SNTAGT. The CDR3 has 15 amino acids. CDR3 DNA: TGTGCCAGCAGTGAAGGTTCTGGGGCCCAAGAGACCCAGTACTTC. It is translated as CASSEGSGAQETQYF.

The genes are TRBV5-1 and TRBJ2-2; 8 bases match TRBD2. The length of the CDR3 is 17 residues. The germline gives CDR1 SGHRS, CDR2 YFSETQ. Trimming removed 0 bases from V and 7 bases from J; junction bases left unmatched: 11. The CDR3 nucleotides are TGCGCCAGCAGCTTGGACGTGAGCGGGAGAGGGGGCGGGGAGCTGTTTTTT. Translating it yields CASSLDVSGRGGGELFF.

This clone was seen only once. The chain is built from TRBV7-8 and TRBJ2-3; D may be TRBD2 (5 bases). V was cut by 5 bases and J by 2 bases, with 14 bases left in between. The CDR3 contains 15 residues. Germline loops: CDR1 SGHVS, CDR2 FQNEAQ. The CDR3 region is CASSSYRENTDTQYF. The CDR3 DNA sequence: TGTGCCAGCAGCAGCTACCGGGAAAACACAGATACGCAGTATTTT.

The J gene is TRBJ1-2, the V gene TRBV15; 8 bases fit TRBD1. The length of the CDR3 is 12 residues. The germline gives CDR1 LNHNV, CDR2 YYDKDF (reference sequence). J was trimmed by 14 bases and V by 3 bases; bases with no gene match: 8. CDR3 nucleotide sequence: TGTGCCACCAGCAGCAACCAGGGGGCTCGGACCTTC. Amino acids: CATSSNQGARTF.

The rearrangement uses TRBV5-1 and TRBJ1-2, with D maybe TRBD1 (5 bases). This CDR3 has 14 amino acids. Germline CDR1 reads SGHRS; CDR2 reads YFSETQ. Trimming pared 6 bases from V and 2 bases from J, leaving 14 bases between. DNA for the CDR3: TGCGCCAGCACGGAAGGAGGGACCAACTATGGCTACACCTTC. This encodes CASTEGGTNYGYTF.

This rearrangement joins TRBV19 to TRBJ2-7; 12 nucleotides line up with TRBD1. J gave up 7 bases and V 7 bases, and 11 bases lay outside the gene matches. The germline V gene encodes CDR1 LNHDA and CDR2 SQIVND (reference sequence). There are 15 residues in the CDR3. In DNA, the CDR3 is TGTGCCAGTACCCTTATACGGGACAGGGGGCGTGAGCAGTACTTC. This sequence encodes CASTLIRDRGREQYF.

This chain links TRBV7-9 with TRBJ2-7, with 7 nucleotides matching TRBD2. The CDR3 loop spans 14 amino acids. J lost 3 bases, V lost 0 bases, and 2 bases had no gene match. Germline V gene lookup returns CDR1 SEHNR and CDR2 FQNEAQ (reference sequence). CDR3 region: CASSLAGTIYEQYF. The CDR3 bases are TGTGCCAGCAGCTTAGCTGGGACTATCTACGAGCAGTACTTC.

DNA for the CDR3: TGTGCCAGCAGCCCGGGACTAGCGGCCTTCAATGAGCAGTTCTTC. Encoded protein: CASSPGLAAFNEQFF. The chain employs TRBV13 and TRBJ2-1, with 11 bases aligning to TRBD2. V was clipped by 5 bases and J by 6 bases; unmatched bases: 6. From germline, CDR1 is PRHDT and CDR2 FYEKMQ (reference sequence). The CDR3 totals 15 residues.